This entry features one TCR beta chain sequence. Its specificity is unknown. This entry is derived from a study of T cells in localized non-small cell lung cancer. The J segment lost 8 bases and the V segment lost 2 bases, leaving 5 bases of the junction unmatched. From germline, CDR1 is MNHGY and CDR2 SAAAGT. CDR3 length: 14 residues. Findings of the study overall: Heterogeneity is still possible, as just one tumor region was sequenced. Paired adjacent lung recovered a median around 59 of the top 100 tumor clones. Uninvolved adjacent lung had more T cell clonality than any other tissue, topping tumor.

Sequencing was performed with immunoSEQ multiplex PCR; in TCRdb, only in-frame clones are kept and a portion is missing. The table includes thousands of clones, roughly 22% detected once. This chain joins TRBV6-8 and TRBJ2-1; 8 bases align to TRBD2. This clonotype was obtained from a man aged 40 to 69 with stage II lung adenocarcinoma. The material was lung tumor tissue, obtained before any cancer treatment. The chain's CDR3 is CASSYDRGGHEQFF. CDR3 coding DNA: TGTGCCAGCAGTTACGACCGCGGGGGGCATGAGCAGTTCTTC.